These 13 T cell receptor beta chains were all obtained from the same sample, sequenced in a study of vaccination effects on CD4 cells after COVID-19 (dated by TCRdb to the early 2020s). Library preparation was by the immunoSEQ multiplex PCR assay. TCRdb stores this immuneACCESS table with in-frame sequences only. Part of the clones is absent; in the studies checked, under half of the shortfall reflects unresolved V genes, and no reason is known for the rest. The sample profile shows approximately 30,000 clones; 82% of them were found once. Clones ranked in the top ten supply 1.5% of the sample. To identify antigen-specific CD4+ T cell clonotypes by their expansion, the ViraFEST assay first stimulated PBMC with viral peptide pools and then applied TCR sequencing. After around 10 days of culture, CD4+ T cells were isolated with the EasySep CD4+ T cell isolation kit. Two doses of either the BNT162b2 or the mRNA-1273 mRNA SARS-CoV-2 vaccine were administered to participants.

Their target antigens are unknown. Sequenced here: CD4+ T cells from PBMCs cultured with HCoV-NL63 spike peptides, sampled after COVID-19 vaccination. Interpreted using the paper, the cell subset or site label stands for: HCoV-NL63 spike overlapping peptide pool stimulation. The receptors stem from a human donor who received a COVID-19 vaccine. Some clones in this sample may be carry-over from other donors' samples.

This clone was seen just once. The chain carries TRBV2 and TRBJ1-5; 8 nucleotides align to TRBD1. This CDR3 spans 14 amino acids. V lost 6 bases, J lost 4 bases, and 5 bases stayed unmatched. From germline, CDR1 is SNHLY and CDR2 FYNNEI. CDR3 residues: CASRPQGENQPQHF. The DNA for the CDR3 is TGTGCCAGCAGGCCACAGGGGGAAAATCAGCCCCAGCATTTT.

V usage is TRBV7-3 and J usage is TRBJ2-5; TRBD2 matches 9 bases. CDR1 is SGHTA and CDR2 is FQGTGA in the germline V gene. There are 15 residues in the CDR3. With V trimmed by 1 base and J by 4 bases, 4 bases remained unmatched. The CDR3 reads CASSLKSSGVETQYF. DNA of the CDR3: TGTGCCAGCAGCTTAAAGTCTAGCGGGGTAGAGACCCAGTACTTC.

In this sample, this clone turned up a few times. V is TRBV10-2 and J is TRBJ2-7; a possible D gene is TRBD2 (6 bases). The V gene lost 1 base and the J gene lost 7 bases, with 8 bases spanning the gap. Germline V gene data show CDR1 as WSHSY and CDR2 as SAAADI. The CDR3 spans 12 residues. CDR3 protein: CASSEWGGEQYV. CDR3 nucleotide sequence: TGCGCCAGCAGTGAGTGGGGAGGAGAGCAGTACGTC.

This chain uses TRBV11-3 with TRBJ1-1; D gene uncertain. V was clipped by 3 bases and J by 0 bases, with 11 bases between them. The CDR3 has 15 residues. CDR1 SGHNT and CDR2 YENEEA come from the germline V gene. Here the CDR3 DNA reads TGTGCCAGCAGCTTGGGATATACCGTGAACACTGAAGCTTTCTTT. This translates into CASSLGYTVNTEAFF.

The chain joins TRBV2 to TRBJ2-1; D is uncertain. This CDR3 has 12 residues. The V and J ends lost 6 bases and 6 bases respectively, with 9 bases between them. Germline V gene lookup returns CDR1 SNHLY and CDR2 FYNNEI. CDR3 region: CASRLVGNEQFF. CDR3 bases: TGTGCCAGCAGGCTAGTTGGCAATGAGCAGTTCTTC.

Here the CDR3 DNA reads TGTGCCACGCGAGCGGGGACAGGGCCAGAGACCCAGTACTTC. This sequence encodes CATRAGTGPETQYF. V is TRBV15 and J is TRBJ2-5; TRBD1 aligns across 9 bases. This CDR3 is built from 14 residues. The junction had 9 bases not matched to a gene; V was cut back by 9 bases and J by 4 bases. Looked up from germline, CDR1 is LNHNV and CDR2 is YYDKDF (reference sequence).

CDR3 protein: CASSPGSQSTDTQYF. In DNA form, the CDR3 reads TGCGCCAGCAGCCCGGGGAGTCAAAGTACAGATACGCAGTATTTT. The chain links TRBV5-1 to TRBJ2-3; tentatively, D is TRBD2 (5 bases). Trimming cost V 4 bases and J 3 bases, with 15 bases left between them. The CDR3 extends over 15 amino acids. Germline V CDR1 and CDR2: SGHRS, YFSETQ.

The chain couples TRBV2 to TRBJ1-1, with a tentative D call TRBD1 (6 bases). The V and J ends lost 10 bases and 4 bases respectively, with 16 bases between them. Germline lookup yields CDR1 SNHLY and CDR2 FYNNEI. The CDR3 spans 13 residues. For the CDR3, the DNA is TGTGCCACCCAGATCACAGGGAGCACTGAAGCTTTCTTT. Amino acids: CATQITGSTEAFF.

The chain employs TRBV30 and TRBJ1-3; D remains unclear. This CDR3 has 13 amino acids. The V end was cut by 5 bases, the J end by 4 bases, with 12 bases between. CDR1 is GTSNPN, CDR2 SVGIG, per germline (reference sequence). The DNA for the CDR3 is TGTGCCTGGGCGTCTCTAGGGGGAAACACCATATATTTT. Translating it yields CAWASLGGNTIYF.

This clone was recorded a few times. This chain joins TRBV9 and TRBJ1-4; maybe TRBD1 (6 bases). Trimming cost V 4 bases and J 7 bases, with 14 bases left between them. Germline assignment: CDR1 SGDLS and CDR2 YYNGEE. CDR3 length: 14 residues. The CDR3 bases are TGTGCCAGCAGCTTTGGGGGGGCAGGTGAAAAACTGTTTTTT. Translating gives CASSFGGAGEKLFF.

This CDR3 reads CASSPPASAKNIQYF. For the CDR3, the DNA is TGTGCCAGCTCACCACCGGCGTCGGCCAAAAACATTCAGTACTTC. The V call is TRBV18, the J call TRBJ2-4; D gene unclear. The germline V gene has CDR1 KGHSH and CDR2 LQKENI. Trimming stripped 0 bases from V and 1 base from J, with 7 bases between. This CDR3 region has 15 residues. Combining the CDR3 with reference TRBV18 and TRBJ2-4 gives the whole variable domain NAGVMQNPRHLVRRRGQEARLRCSPMKGHSHVYWYRQLPEEGLKFMVYLQKENIIDESGMPKERFSAEFPKEGPSILRIQQVVRGDSAAYFCASSPPASAKNIQYFGAGTRLSVL.

This chain joins TRBV18 and TRBJ2-2; no definite D call. V lost 2 bases to trimming and J lost 3 bases, with 7 bases between them. Germline values: CDR1 KGHSH, CDR2 LQKENI. CDR3 size: 14 residues. As DNA, the CDR3 is TGTGCCAGCTCACCATCGGTGGACACCGGGGAGCTGTTTTTT. This codes for CASSPSVDTGELFF.

This rearrangement joins TRBV15 to TRBJ1-2; a possible D gene is TRBD1 (6 bases). Germline CDR1 reads LNHNV; CDR2 reads YYDKDF (reference sequence). The CDR3 is 14 amino acids. The germline V and J ends were trimmed by 0 bases and 4 bases, with 9 bases remaining between them. The CDR3 region has the DNA TGTGCCACCAGCAGAGATTCGGACAGCTATGGCTACACCTTC. This encodes CATSRDSDSYGYTF.